This TCR delta chain was identified during a study of gamma-delta chains in newborns, infants, children. On the study more broadly: Microbial exposure reportedly drives polyclonal innate γδ T cell expansion after birth.

TCRdb reanalyzed the reads using CATT. The data contain a few thousand delta-chain clones, approximately 3% of them singletons. In its sample, this clone was seen a few times. A much larger clone differs by one base, so this may be a read error. Different DNA sequences within this sample yield the same CDR3. Material for sequencing was blood. The receptor was isolated from a child who was a newborn, infant or young child, either healthy, febrile or measles-vaccinated (not recorded which).

The CDR3 nucleotides read TGTGCTCTTGGGGAAGACCCCCCTAGCCCGAGGGTTTCCTCCGGGATACTGACGGCACAACTCTTCTTT. This encodes CALGEDPPSPRVSSGILTAQLFF. The chain links TRDV1 to TRDJ2; 7 bases line up with TRDD3. The V gene's germline CDR1 is TSWWSYY and CDR2 QGS. The CDR3 contains 23 residues.